Below, one TCR beta chain is given with its context. What it binds is not known. The CDR3 ends on some other residue instead of the conserved phenylalanine or tryptophan, so this is likely a read error. From about 19-30 mg of unsorted bulk tissue, DNA and RNA were co-extracted together. Viable tumor cells exceeded 85% in all tumor samples. The source of the sample is a study of tumor-infiltrating lymphocytes in primary liver carcinoma. Study details: Male and female patients aged 30 to 69 years made up the cohort. About 3.65 to 7.13 million productive TCRbeta reads were obtained from the samples, with similar numbers across tissue types.

Study results and limitations: Reduced overlap was seen in tumor-adjacent and tumor-blood pairs versus tumor region pairs.

TCR beta cDNA was made from 400 to 500 ng total RNA with a constant-region primer. Three nested multiplex PCR rounds, a slightly modified ARM-PCR method, built the TCR beta libraries. TRBV1-TRBV30 forward primers and a C-beta reverse primer were used in the first two PCR rounds, which each ran for 9 to 10 cycles. Via MiXCR, TCRdb re-called the multiplex PCR reads, giving one row per CDR3 protein. This repertoire shows 30,000 to 40,000 distinct CDR3 sequences, approximately 73% found once; its top ten account for roughly 16%. CDR1 and CDR2 (germline): MNHEY, SVGAGI. With 6 bases clipped from V and 12 bases from J, the junction kept 26 bases outside the gene matches. CDR3 length: 18 residues.

The chain carries TRBV6-5 and TRBJ2-3, with 8 bases that match TRBD2. The sequenced sample was liver tumor tissue from sampling region 4. The subset was: tumor region T4, right-lateral pole. The sequence was obtained from a man aged 35 to 55 with primary liver carcinoma and hepatitis B virus infection. The CDR3 is CASSHGILAAKGTSTQYL. The CDR3 DNA follows: TGTGCCAGCAGCCATGGGATACTAGCGGCAAAGGGGACTAGTACCCAGTATCTT.